Listed here are 22 T cell receptor beta chains from one sample, sequenced in a study of blood T cell repertoires in COVID-19. The protocol was immunoSEQ multiplex PCR, while the TCRdb copy is restricted to in-frame clones and leaves out a portion. The repertoire holds 170,000 or so clones, with roughly 85% as singletons. The sequencing input was PBMCs or T cells enriched from blood (not recorded which). All receptors come from a woman in her late teens or twenties who had recovered from COVID-19.

This chain links TRBV3-1 (or the pseudogene TRBV3-2) with TRBJ2-5, with 9 bases lining up with TRBD2. The CDR3 is 15 amino acids. Per the germline V gene, CDR1 is LGHDT and CDR2 is YNNKEL (reference sequence). The V and J ends lost 4 bases and 4 bases, in that order; junction bases with no gene match: 7. The CDR3 DNA sequence: TGTGCCAGCAGCCTCGGGACTAGCAGTCGAGAGACCCAGTACTTC. Its protein product is CASSLGTSSRETQYF.

The V and J genes are TRBV29-1 and TRBJ2-7; 10 bases fit TRBD1. In germline, CDR1 is SQVTM, CDR2 ANQGSEA. J lost 5 bases, V lost 3 bases, and 7 bases had no gene match. CDR3 length equals 14 residues. The CDR3 loop reads CSVDRGQGFDEQYF. CDR3 in DNA: TGCAGCGTTGATCGGGGACAGGGGTTCGACGAGCAGTACTTC.

This clone was recorded once. This rearrangement joins TRBV20-1 to TRBJ2-2, with TRBD2 matching over 10 bases. The J segment lost 4 bases and the V segment lost 3 bases, leaving 5 bases of the junction unmatched. Germline V CDR1 and CDR2: DFQATT, SNEGSKA (reference sequence). The CDR3 runs to 15 residues. The CDR3 coding sequence is TGCAGTGCTAGTGGAGCGGGAGGGCCCACCGGGGAGCTGTTTTTT. Protein: CSASGAGGPTGELFF.

The chain joins TRBV30 to TRBJ2-7, with no clear D. CDR1 and CDR2 (germline): GTSNPN, SVGIG (reference sequence). This CDR3 region has 12 residues. The CDR3 region has the DNA TGTGCGCGTGGTAGTTCTACCTACGAGCAGTACTTC. Its translation is CARGSSTYEQYF.

This clone appeared a single time. The chain links TRBV30 to TRBJ2-3; perhaps TRBD2 as D (5 bases). CDR1 GTSNPN and CDR2 SVGIG come from the germline V gene (reference sequence). V lost 1 base to trimming and J lost 1 base, with 9 bases between them. The CDR3 totals 14 residues. The chain's CDR3 is CAWSGRVGTDTQYF. DNA for the CDR3: TGTGCCTGGAGTGGGCGGGTGGGCACAGATACGCAGTATTTT.

This chain joins TRBV11-2 and TRBJ1-5; D unresolved. Germline V gives CDR1 SGHAT, CDR2 FQNNGV. Trimming shortened V by 5 bases and J by 1 base, and 12 bases separated the two germline ends. The CDR3 runs 15 residues. The CDR3 DNA follows: TGTGCCAGCAGCCCCCATCGAGGAAGCAATCAGCCCCAGCATTTT. The encoded protein is CASSPHRGSNQPQHF.

The table lists this clone with a count of one. The V gene is TRBV5-1, the J gene TRBJ2-5, with a possible D match to TRBD1 (5 bases). This CDR3 spans 13 amino acids. Germline loops: CDR1 SGHRS, CDR2 YFSETQ. V lost 6 bases and J 5 bases, leaving 14 bases between the germline ends. CDR3 DNA sequence: TGCGCCAGCATAGGGGCACGAAGGGAGACCCAGTACTTC. This codes for CASIGARRETQYF. Full variable domain (missing parts from reference TRBV5-1 and TRBJ2-5): KAGVTQTPRYLIKTRGQQVTLSCSPISGHRSVSWYQQTPGQGLQFLFEYFSETQRNKGNFPGRFSGRQFSNSRSEMNVSTLELGDSALYLCASIGARRETQYFGPGTRLLVL.

The CDR3 nucleotides read TGCGCCAGCAGCCAGACCACGGGTGAAAAACTGTTTTTT. As protein: CASSQTTGEKLFF. The chain couples TRBV4-1 to TRBJ1-4; D unresolved. The germline V and J ends were trimmed by 3 bases and 7 bases, with 9 bases remaining between them. The CDR3 is made up of 13 amino acids. Germline values: CDR1 MGHRA, CDR2 YSYEKL.

The sample holds one count of this clone. The gene calls are TRBV27 and TRBJ1-2; D unresolved. Between the trimmed V and J ends, which lost 2 bases and 0 bases, there was a span of 10 bases. In germline, CDR1 is MNHEY, CDR2 SMNVEV (reference sequence). The CDR3 totals 15 residues. For the CDR3, the DNA is TGTGCCAGCAGTTTACTCGGCAGGACTAACTATGGCTACACCTTC. Protein sequence: CASSLLGRTNYGYTF.

The chain employs TRBV29-1 and TRBJ2-7, with D uncertain. The CDR3 is 12 amino acids. V was cut by 5 bases and J by 1 base, with 9 bases left in between. CDR1 is SQVTM and CDR2 is ANQGSEA in the germline V gene. The CDR3 region has the DNA TGCAGCGTTCGGGTCCCATCCTACGAGCAGTACTTC. It specifies CSVRVPSYEQYF.

This chain uses TRBV7-8 with TRBJ2-7; unclear D gene. The CDR3 sequence is 13 residues long. CDR1 is SGHVS, CDR2 FQNEAQ, per germline. V lost 1 base and J 1 base, leaving 5 bases between the germline ends. CDR3 amino acids: CASSLGVSYEQYF. Written as DNA, the CDR3 is TGTGCCAGCAGCTTAGGAGTTTCCTACGAGCAGTACTTC. Full variable domain (missing parts from reference TRBV7-8 and TRBJ2-7): GAGVSQSPRYKVAKRGQDVALRCDPISGHVSLFWYQQALGQGPEFLTYFQNEAQLDKSGLPSDRFFAERPEGSVSTLKIQRTQQEDSAVYLCASSLGVSYEQYFGPGTRLTVT.

This rearrangement joins TRBV2 to TRBJ2-7; TRBD2 matches at 9 bases. V lost 5 bases to trimming and J lost 0 bases; unmatched junction nucleotides: 5. Germline CDR1 reads SNHLY; CDR2 reads FYNNEI. The CDR3 has 15 amino acids. The DNA of the CDR3 is TGTGCCAGCAGTTCACCTAGCGGGGCCTCCTACGAGCAGTACTTC. Protein product: CASSSPSGASYEQYF.

The chain joins TRBV28 to TRBJ1-4; perhaps TRBD1 as D (6 bases). Germline assignment: CDR1 MDHEN and CDR2 SYDVKM. This CDR3 spans 15 amino acids. V lost 2 bases to trimming and J lost 5 bases, with 12 bases between them. The CDR3 loop is CASSLGGQINEKLFF. The CDR3 coding sequence is TGTGCCAGCAGTTTAGGCGGACAGATAAATGAAAAACTGTTTTTT.

This chain uses TRBV5-1 with TRBJ1-2; a possible D gene is TRBD1 (5 bases). CDR1 and CDR2 from the germline V gene are SGHRS and YFSETQ. This CDR3 spans 14 amino acids. Trimming left V 5 bases short and J 6 bases short, with 17 bases between. The CDR3 nucleotides read TGCGCCAGCAGTCCCCTCGGGGGATTGGATGGCTACACCTTC. It specifies CASSPLGGLDGYTF.

This chain joins TRBV5-1 and TRBJ1-1; the D is unclear. Germline V gene data show CDR1 as SGHRS and CDR2 as YFSETQ. This CDR3 is 15 amino acids long. Trimming took 1 base from V and 3 from J, leaving 13 bases between them. The CDR3 coding sequence is TGCGCCAGCAGCTTGCAGGTCGGGGAGCACACTGAAGCTTTCTTT. It yields the protein CASSLQVGEHTEAFF.

This chain joins TRBV7-2 and TRBJ1-1, with 7 bases identical to TRBD1. The CDR3 runs to 14 residues. With V trimmed by 4 bases and J by 0 bases, 2 bases remained unmatched. The germline V gene encodes CDR1 SGHTA and CDR2 FQGNSA. CDR3 nucleotide sequence: TGTGCCAGCAGCTCCGGGACAGTGAACACTGAAGCTTTCTTT. This encodes CASSSGTVNTEAFF.

CDR3 bases: TGTGCCAGCAGCTCACCCTCTGGACTTCTCGATATTCTCAACTATGGCTACACCTTC. Residues: CASSSPSGLLDILNYGYTF. This sequence joins TRBV28 and TRBJ1-2; no definite D call. CDR3 length: 19 amino acids. Germline CDR1 and CDR2: MDHEN and SYDVKM. V was pared by 6 bases and J by 2 bases, with 28 bases between.

The chain combines TRBV24-1 with TRBJ2-3, with D perhaps matching TRBD2 (6 bases). The germline V gene has CDR1 KGHDR and CDR2 SFDVKD. V was clipped by 1 base and J by 0 bases, with 7 bases between them. The CDR3 consists of 15 residues. In nucleotides, the CDR3 is TGTGCCACCAGTGATTTACGGGGGAGCACAGATACGCAGTATTTT. Encoded protein: CATSDLRGSTDTQYF.

The rearrangement uses TRBV29-1 and TRBJ1-5, with D unclear. Trimming shortened V by 4 bases and J by 6 bases, and 16 bases separated the two germline ends. There are 14 residues in the CDR3. Germline V gene sequence: CDR1 SQVTM, CDR2 ANQGSEA. CDR3 sequence: CSVGSTGEGQPQHF. In nucleotides, the CDR3 is TGCAGCGTTGGTTCTACGGGCGAGGGTCAGCCCCAGCATTTT. Full variable domain (rest looked up from reference TRBV29-1 and TRBJ1-5): SAVISQKPSRDICQRGTSLTIQCQVDSQVTMMFWYRQQPGQSLTLIATANQGSEATYESGFVIDKFPISRPNLTFSTLTVSNMSPEDSSIYLCSVGSTGEGQPQHFGDGTRLSIL.

The chain combines TRBV30 with TRBJ1-1, with 8 bases fitting TRBD1. J lost 0 bases, V lost 8 bases, and 8 bases had no gene match. The CDR3 is 14 amino acids. The germline CDR1 and CDR2 sequences are GTSNPN and SVGIG (reference sequence). CDR3 amino acids: CALEQGGLNTEAFF. CDR3 sequence (DNA): TGTGCCCTTGAACAGGGGGGCTTGAACACTGAAGCTTTCTTT.

This clone was counted only a few times. The CDR3 nucleotides are TGTGCCAGCTGGTCGGGACAAACGAACACCGGGGAGCTGTTTTTT. This translates into CASWSGQTNTGELFF. The chain joins TRBV19 to TRBJ2-2; D is possibly TRBD1 (6 bases). Trimming cost V 9 bases and J 0 bases, with 14 bases left between them. CDR1 and CDR2 (germline): LNHDA, SQIVND (reference sequence). The CDR3 sequence is 15 residues long.

V and J are TRBV7-3 and TRBJ2-1; possible D gene TRBD2, 5 bases. The CDR3 runs to 15 residues. Germline V gives CDR1 SGHTA, CDR2 FQGTGA. The germline V and J ends were trimmed by 2 bases and 0 bases, with 8 bases remaining between them. In DNA form, the CDR3 reads TGTGCCAGCAGCTTAGCGGCGGGCTCCTACAATGAGCAGTTCTTC. It codes for CASSLAAGSYNEQFF.